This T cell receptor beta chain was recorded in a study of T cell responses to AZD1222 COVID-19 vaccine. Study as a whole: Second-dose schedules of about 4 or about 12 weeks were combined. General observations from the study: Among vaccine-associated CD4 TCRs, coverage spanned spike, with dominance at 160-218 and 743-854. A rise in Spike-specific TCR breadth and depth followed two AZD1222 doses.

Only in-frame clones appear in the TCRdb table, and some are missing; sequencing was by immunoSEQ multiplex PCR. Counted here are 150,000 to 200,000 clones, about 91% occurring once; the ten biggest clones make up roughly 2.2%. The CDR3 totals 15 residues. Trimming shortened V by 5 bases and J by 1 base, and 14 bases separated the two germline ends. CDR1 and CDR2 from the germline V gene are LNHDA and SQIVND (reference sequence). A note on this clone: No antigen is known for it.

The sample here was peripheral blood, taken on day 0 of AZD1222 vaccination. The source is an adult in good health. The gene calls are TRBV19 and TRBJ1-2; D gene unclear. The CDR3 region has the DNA TGTGCCAGTAGTGCCCAGGTCGGCCTTAACTATGGCTACACCTTC. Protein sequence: CASSAQVGLNYGYTF.